These 5 T cell receptor beta chains were all obtained from the same sample, sequenced in a study of CD8+CD57+ T cells in acquired aplastic anemia. Template material for TCR beta VDJ and CDR3 profiling consisted of genomic DNA. Each CDR3 protein gets one entry after TCRdb re-called the reads with MiXCR. The data contain 400,000 to 500,000 distinct CDR3 sequences, about two thirds of them singletons. Sample: sorted CD4+, CD8+, or CD8+CD57+ T cells (not recorded which) from PBMCs. All receptors derive from a human donor in good health, serving as a control.

This clonotype was detected once. One end of the junction varies from germline; a read error may be responsible. V and J are TRBV20-1 and TRBJ1-1; the D gene is possibly TRBD1 (5 bases). Germline V gene lookup returns CDR1 DFQATT and CDR2 SNEGSKA (reference sequence). The CDR3 consists of 15 residues. DNA of the CDR3: TGCAGTGCTACGGCAAGGGGCAGGGACTACACTGAAGCCTTCTTT. This codes for CSATARGRDYTEAFF.

The chain has TRBV2 and TRBJ2-5, with 15 bases matching TRBD2. Looked up from germline, CDR1 is SNHLY and CDR2 is FYNNEI. The CDR3 runs 17 residues. Unmatched junction bases numbered 5, after V lost 4 bases and J lost 2 bases. The CDR3 coding sequence is TGTGCCAGCAGTGGGATCGGGACTAGCGGGGGGCAAGAGACCCAGTACTTC. As protein: CASSGIGTSGGQETQYF.

This CDR3 is CASIDLSRGELFF. In DNA, the CDR3 is TGTGCCAGTATTGATCTGAGCAGGGGGGAGCTGTTTTTT. The chain couples TRBV19 to TRBJ2-2, with no clear D. Trimming removed 7 bases from V and 8 bases from J, with 14 bases in between. The CDR3 loop spans 13 amino acids. The germline gives CDR1 LNHDA, CDR2 SQIVND (reference sequence).

This clonotype was picked up many times. This chain links TRBV11-3 with TRBJ2-7; tentatively, D is TRBD1 or TRBD2 (5 bases each). The germline V gene has CDR1 SGHNT and CDR2 YENEEA. V was trimmed by 4 bases and J by 6 bases, leaving 25 bases between them. This CDR3 contains 17 residues. In DNA form, the CDR3 reads TGTGCCAGCAGCTCGTCTGGGTGGGGGTCCCTGGGGGTCGAGCAGTACTTC. It specifies CASSSSGWGSLGVEQYF. Full variable domain (remainder filled in from reference TRBV11-3 and TRBJ2-7): EAGVVQSPRYKIIEKKQPVAFWCNPISGHNTLYWYLQNLGQGPELLIRYENEEAVDDSQLPKDRFSAERLKGVDSTLKIQPAELGDSAVYLCASSSSGWGSLGVEQYFGPGTRLTVT.

The genes are TRBV2 and TRBJ2-3; D unresolved. Germline loops: CDR1 SNHLY, CDR2 FYNNEI. The V and J ends lost 6 bases and 2 bases respectively, with 12 bases between them. This CDR3 region has 14 residues. As DNA, the CDR3 is TGTGCCAGCAGCAAGGGAACCGTCACAGATACGCAGTATTTT. This encodes CASSKGTVTDTQYF.